The source of this T cell receptor beta chain is a study of radiation and T cells in renal cell carcinoma. Time point defined: blood 2 weeks post-SBRT. The treatment was: 15 Gy SBRT to primary tumor, nephrectomy 4 weeks later. Serial blood draws occurred at baseline and 2 and 4 weeks post-SBRT. This CDR3 region has 15 residues. Trimming pared 7 bases from V and 3 bases from J, leaving 19 bases between. The germline gives CDR1 MNHEY, CDR2 SVGAGI. The protocol was immunoSEQ multiplex PCR, while the TCRdb copy is restricted to in-frame clones and leaves out a portion. The repertoire consists of tens of thousands of clones, with 86% occurring once and the leading ten covering approximately 24%.

This chain links TRBV6-5 with TRBJ2-7; D tentatively fits TRBD1 or TRBD2 (6 bases each). The TCR comes from a woman in her forties or fifties with renal cell carcinoma. The sequencing used blood, collected from a patient whose treatment included radiotherapy and nephrectomy. The CDR3 is CASTRGLDRIYEQYF. The CDR3 DNA is TGTGCCAGCACCCGGGGGCTGGATCGTATCTACGAGCAGTACTTC.